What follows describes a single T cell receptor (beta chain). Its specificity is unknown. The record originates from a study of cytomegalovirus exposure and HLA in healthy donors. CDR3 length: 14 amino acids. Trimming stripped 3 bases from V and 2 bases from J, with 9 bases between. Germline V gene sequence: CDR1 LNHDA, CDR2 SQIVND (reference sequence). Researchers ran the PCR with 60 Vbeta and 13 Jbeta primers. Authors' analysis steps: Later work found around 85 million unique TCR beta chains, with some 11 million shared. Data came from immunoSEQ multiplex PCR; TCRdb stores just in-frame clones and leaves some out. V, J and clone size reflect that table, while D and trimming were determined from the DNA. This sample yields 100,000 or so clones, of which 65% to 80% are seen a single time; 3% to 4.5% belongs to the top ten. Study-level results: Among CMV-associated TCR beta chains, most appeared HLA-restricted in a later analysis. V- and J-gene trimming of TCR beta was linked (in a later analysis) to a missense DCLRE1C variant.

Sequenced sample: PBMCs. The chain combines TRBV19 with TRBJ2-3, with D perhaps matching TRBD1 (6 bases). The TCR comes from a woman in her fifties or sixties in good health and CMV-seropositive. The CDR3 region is CASSMTGSTDTQYF. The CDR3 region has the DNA TGTGCCAGTAGTATGACAGGATCCACAGATACGCAGTATTTT.